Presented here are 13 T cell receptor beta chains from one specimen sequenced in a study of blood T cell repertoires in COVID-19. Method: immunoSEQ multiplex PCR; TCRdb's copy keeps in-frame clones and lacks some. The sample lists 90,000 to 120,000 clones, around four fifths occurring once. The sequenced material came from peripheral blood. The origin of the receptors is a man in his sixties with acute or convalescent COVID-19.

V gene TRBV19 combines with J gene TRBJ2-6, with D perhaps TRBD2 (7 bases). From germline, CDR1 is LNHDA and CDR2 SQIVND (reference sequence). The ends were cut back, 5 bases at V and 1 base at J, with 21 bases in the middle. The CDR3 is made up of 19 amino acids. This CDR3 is CASSVGFWGGISGANVLTF. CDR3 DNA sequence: TGTGCCAGTAGTGTAGGTTTTTGGGGGGGCATTTCTGGGGCCAACGTCCTGACTTTC.

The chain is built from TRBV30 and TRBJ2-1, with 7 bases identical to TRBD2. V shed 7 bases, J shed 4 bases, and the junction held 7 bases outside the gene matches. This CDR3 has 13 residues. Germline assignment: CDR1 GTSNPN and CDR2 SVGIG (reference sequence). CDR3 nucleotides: TGTGCCTCTCCTAGCGGACCATACAATGAGCAGTTCTTC. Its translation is CASPSGPYNEQFF.

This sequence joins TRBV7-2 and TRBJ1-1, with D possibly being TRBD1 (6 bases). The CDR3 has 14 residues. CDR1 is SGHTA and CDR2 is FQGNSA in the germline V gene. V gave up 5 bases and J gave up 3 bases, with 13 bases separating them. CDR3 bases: TGTGCCAGCAGCCCGAGGACAGCCTACACTGAAGCTTTCTTT. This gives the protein CASSPRTAYTEAFF.

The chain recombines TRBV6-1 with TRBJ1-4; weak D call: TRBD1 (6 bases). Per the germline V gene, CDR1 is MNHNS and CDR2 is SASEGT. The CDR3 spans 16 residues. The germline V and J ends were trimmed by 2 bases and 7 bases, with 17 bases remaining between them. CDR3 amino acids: CASSEWGAGRAEKLFF. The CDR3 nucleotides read TGTGCCAGCAGTGAATGGGGGGCAGGGAGGGCTGAAAAACTGTTTTTT.

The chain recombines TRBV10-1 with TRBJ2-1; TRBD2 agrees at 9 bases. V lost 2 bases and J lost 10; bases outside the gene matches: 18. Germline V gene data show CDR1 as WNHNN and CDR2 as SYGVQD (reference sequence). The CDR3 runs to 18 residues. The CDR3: CASSESPPWAGGPGEQFF. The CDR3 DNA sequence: TGCGCCAGCAGTGAGAGCCCGCCCTGGGCGGGGGGGCCCGGGGAGCAGTTCTTC.

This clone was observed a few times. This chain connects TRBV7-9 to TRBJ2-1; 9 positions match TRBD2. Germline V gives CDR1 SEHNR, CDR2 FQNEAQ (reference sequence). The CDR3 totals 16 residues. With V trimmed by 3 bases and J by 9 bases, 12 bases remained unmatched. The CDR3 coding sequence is TGTGCCAGCAGCTTCGCCGGGACTAGCAGGAAGGGTGAGCAGTTCTTC. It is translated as CASSFAGTSRKGEQFF.

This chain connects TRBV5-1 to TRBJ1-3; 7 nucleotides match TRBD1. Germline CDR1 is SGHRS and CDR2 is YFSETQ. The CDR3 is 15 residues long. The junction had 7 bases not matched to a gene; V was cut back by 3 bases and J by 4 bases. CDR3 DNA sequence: TGCGCCAGCAGCTCGGGACAGCCGGACGGAAACACCATATATTTT. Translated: CASSSGQPDGNTIYF.

CDR3 bases: TGTGCCAGCAGCTTAGAACTAGGGAACACTGAAGCTTTCTTT. This encodes CASSLELGNTEAFF. The chain recombines TRBV7-9 with TRBJ1-1, with unresolved D. With 1 base removed from V and 1 base from J, the gap between germline ends came to 7 bases. Germline values: CDR1 SEHNR, CDR2 FQNEAQ (reference sequence). The CDR3 spans 14 residues. The full variable domain, its missing parts supplied by reference TRBV7-9 and TRBJ1-1, is DTGVSQNPRHKITKRGQNVTFRCDPISEHNRLYWYRQTLGQGPEFLTYFQNEAQLEKSRLLSDRFSAERPKGSFSTLEIQRTEQGDSAMYLCASSLELGNTEAFFGQGTRLTVV.

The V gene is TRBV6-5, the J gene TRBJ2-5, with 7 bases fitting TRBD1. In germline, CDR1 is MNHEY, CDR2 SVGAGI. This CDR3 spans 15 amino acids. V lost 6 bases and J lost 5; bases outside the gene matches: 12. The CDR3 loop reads CASSYGTAKAETQYF. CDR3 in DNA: TGTGCCAGCAGCTATGGGACAGCAAAGGCGGAGACCCAGTACTTC.

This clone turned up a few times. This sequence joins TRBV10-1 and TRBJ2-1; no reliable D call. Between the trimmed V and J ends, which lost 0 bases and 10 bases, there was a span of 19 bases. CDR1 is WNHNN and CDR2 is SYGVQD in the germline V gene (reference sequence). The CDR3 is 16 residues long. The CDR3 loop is CASSESLGYSTKEQFF. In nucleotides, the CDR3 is TGCGCCAGCAGTGAGTCGCTAGGCTACTCAACAAAAGAGCAGTTCTTC.

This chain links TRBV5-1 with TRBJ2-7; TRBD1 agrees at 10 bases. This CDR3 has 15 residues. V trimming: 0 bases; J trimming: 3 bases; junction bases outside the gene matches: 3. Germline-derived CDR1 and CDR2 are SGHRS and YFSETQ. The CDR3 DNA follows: TGCGCCAGCAGCTTGGGACAGGGGGCCCTCTACGAGCAGTACTTC. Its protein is CASSLGQGALYEQYF. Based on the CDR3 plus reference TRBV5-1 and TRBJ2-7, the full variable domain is KAGVTQTPRYLIKTRGQQVTLSCSPISGHRSVSWYQQTPGQGLQFLFEYFSETQRNKGNFPGRFSGRQFSNSRSEMNVSTLELGDSALYLCASSLGQGALYEQYFGPGTRLTVT.

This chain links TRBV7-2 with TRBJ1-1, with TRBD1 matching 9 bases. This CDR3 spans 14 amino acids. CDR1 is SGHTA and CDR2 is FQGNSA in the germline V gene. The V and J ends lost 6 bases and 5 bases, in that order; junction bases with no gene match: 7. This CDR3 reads CASSRGQGQTEAFF. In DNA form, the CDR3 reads TGTGCCAGCAGTAGGGGACAGGGTCAGACTGAAGCTTTCTTT.

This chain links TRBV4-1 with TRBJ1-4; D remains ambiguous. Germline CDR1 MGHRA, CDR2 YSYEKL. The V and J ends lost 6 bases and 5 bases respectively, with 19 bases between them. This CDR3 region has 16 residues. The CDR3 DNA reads TGCGCCAGCAGGACTCCTGGCCCCGTATCCAATGAAAAACTGTTTTTT. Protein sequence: CASRTPGPVSNEKLFF.